This T cell receptor beta chain was profiled in a study of spatial heterogeneity in lung cancer (dated by TCRdb to the late 2010s). Turning to the overall study: More beta-chain than alpha-chain transcripts were consistently detected, likely reflecting higher beta-chain transcript abundance. In the raw uncorrected reads, each unique combination of TCR and UMI appeared more than ten times on average. In non-small cell lung cancer, the study quantitatively compared TCR alpha and beta repertoires across several tumor regions, matched nontumor lung, and blood. Nonsynonymous mutation counts, determined by whole-exome sequencing of tumor tissue, were related to features of the TCR repertoire. Both alpha and beta chains were TCR-sequenced in 200 to 250 tumor regions, under 85 matched nontumor lung samples and 45 to 60 PBMC samples obtained at surgery. Overall results and qualifications from the work: Additional single-cell paired TCR alpha and beta sequencing was considered necessary to confirm, at a functional level, the hypothesis that regional TCRs recognize regional mutations. Ubiquitous expanded tumor TCRs showed up in blood more often at tumor resection than at routine follow-up.

The method was 5' RACE. TCRdb lists the instrument as NextSeq 500. In the TCR library protocol, a unique molecular identifier was attached to each TCR cDNA molecule so that PCR and sequencing errors could be corrected. Processing in the source paper ran as follows. Decombinator tools were used for TCR identification, UMI-based error correction and CDR3 extraction. Expanded TCRs were defined as those above a frequency of 2 per 1,000, corresponding to the top 1% of the tumor frequency distribution. Renyi diversity was calculated using the R vegan package after each repertoire was subsampled 100 times to 5,000 TCRs. CDR3 similarity networks were built from amino acid triplet string-kernel similarity, with CDR3s being connected when pairwise similarity was above 0.82. TCRdb reanalyzed the raw reads on its own, using fastp at Q25 for trimming and MiXCR for clone calling, and kept in-frame beta chains. Identical CDR3 protein sequences are pooled into one entry, listed with their most common genes and DNA. TCRdb's processing, not the study's, gives the V and J calls here. This sample has tens of thousands of distinct CDR3 sequences in its table, and 4% to 6% of those were observed once. The top ten clonotypes cover about a quarter of the sample.

Read against the paper, the sample's time point label means: sample taken at primary tumor resection. For TCR sequencing, whole RNA was extracted from tumor and nontumor lung tissue, or from cryopreserved PBMC samples, and no cell sorting was done. The donors were about 65 patients from the lung TRACERx cohort who had early-stage, untreated non-small cell lung cancer. Only patients for whom sufficient RNA was available from at least two tumor regions were selected for TCR sequencing. In this sample, this clonotype turned up many times. No cognate antigen has been identified for it. No per-base quality is available; no much larger clone lies one base away. From the cysteine through the phenylalanine, the CDR3 covers 14 amino acids. Of the read, only the CDR3 DNA is kept; its 42 bases are in frame from base 1. Cut back by 1 base and 3 bases, the V and J ends lie 8 bases apart. The germline V gene gives CDR1 as SGHTA and CDR2 as FQGNSA.

The starting material was PBMCs, obtained at surgery. The receptor was isolated from a female donor with early-stage non-small cell lung cancer. The chain couples TRBV7-2 to TRBJ2-3; possibly the D gene is TRBD2, per 6 matching bases. The CDR3 has the sequence CASSLVGRTDTQYF. The nucleotides read TGTGCCAGCAGCTTAGTCGGGAGAACAGATACGCAGTATTTT.